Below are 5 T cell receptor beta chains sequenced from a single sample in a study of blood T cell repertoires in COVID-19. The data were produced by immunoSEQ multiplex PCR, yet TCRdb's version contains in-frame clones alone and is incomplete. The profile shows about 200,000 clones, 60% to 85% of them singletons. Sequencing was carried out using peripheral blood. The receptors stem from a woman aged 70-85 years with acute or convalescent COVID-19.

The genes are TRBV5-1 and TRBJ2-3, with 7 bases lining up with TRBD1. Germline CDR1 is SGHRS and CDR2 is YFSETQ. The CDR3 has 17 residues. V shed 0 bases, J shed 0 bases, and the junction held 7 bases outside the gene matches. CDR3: CASSLAPGQPSTDTQYF. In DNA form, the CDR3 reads TGCGCCAGCAGCTTGGCTCCGGGACAGCCGAGCACAGATACGCAGTATTTT.

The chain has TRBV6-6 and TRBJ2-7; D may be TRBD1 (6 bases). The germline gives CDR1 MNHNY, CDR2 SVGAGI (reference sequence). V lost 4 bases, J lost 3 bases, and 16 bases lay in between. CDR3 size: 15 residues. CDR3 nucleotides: TGTGCCAGCAGTTTCCCAGGGGCGACTGGCTACGAGCAGTACTTC. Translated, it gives CASSFPGATGYEQYF.

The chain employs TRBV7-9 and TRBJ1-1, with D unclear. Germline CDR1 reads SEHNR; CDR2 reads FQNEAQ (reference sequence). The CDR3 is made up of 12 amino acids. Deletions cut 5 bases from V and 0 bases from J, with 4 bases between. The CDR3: CASSRMNTEAFF. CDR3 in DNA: TGTGCCAGCAGCCGTATGAACACTGAAGCTTTCTTT.

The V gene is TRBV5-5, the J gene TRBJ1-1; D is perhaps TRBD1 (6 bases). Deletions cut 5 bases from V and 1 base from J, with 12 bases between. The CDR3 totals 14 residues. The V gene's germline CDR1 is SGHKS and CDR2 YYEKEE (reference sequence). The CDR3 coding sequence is TGTGCCAGCAGAGACAGGAATAGGAACACTGAAGCTTTCTTT. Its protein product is CASRDRNRNTEAFF. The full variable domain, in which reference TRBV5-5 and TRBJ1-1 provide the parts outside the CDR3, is DAGVTQSPTHLIKTRGQQVTLRCSPISGHKSVSWYQQVLGQGPQFIFQYYEKEERGRGNFPDRFSARQFPNYSSELNVNALLLGDSALYLCASRDRNRNTEAFFGQGTRLTVV.

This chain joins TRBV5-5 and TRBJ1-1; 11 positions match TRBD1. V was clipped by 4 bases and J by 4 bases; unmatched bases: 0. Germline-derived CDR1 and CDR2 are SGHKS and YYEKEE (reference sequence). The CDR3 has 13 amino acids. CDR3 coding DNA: TGTGCCAGCAGCGGACAGGGGGCCACTGAAGCTTTCTTT. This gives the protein CASSGQGATEAFF.